This T cell receptor (beta chain) was recovered during a study of CD8 T cells in Susac syndrome. With random hexamers, roughly 0.45 to 1 ug RNA was reverse transcribed. From the immunoSEQ multiplex PCR reads, TCRdb called clonotypes with MiXCR, one entry per CDR3 protein. The data contain some 200,000 distinct CDR3 sequences, approximately 94% of them singletons. V was clipped by 5 bases and J by 4 bases; unmatched bases: 6. The CDR3 has 15 amino acids. Germline V CDR1 and CDR2: MNHEY, SVGAGI. While CD8+ and CD4+ T cells were isolated negatively, TEMRA cells were enriched by FACS. The gene calls are TRBV6-5 and TRBJ2-1; 9 bases fit TRBD2. Sequencing used CD4+ T cells from PBMCs. This TCR was sampled from a human donor with Susac syndrome. The CDR3 here is CASSRAGGQYNEQFF. The CDR3 DNA is TGTGCCAGCAGTCGCGCGGGGGGGCAGTACAATGAGCAGTTCTTC.